This is a list of T cell receptor beta chains from one sample in a study of T cell responses to AZD1222 COVID-19 vaccine. TCRdb's copy holds only in-frame clones and misses some; the assay was immunoSEQ multiplex PCR. The table lists approximately 64,000 clones, 84% of them singletons. The specimen was peripheral blood, collected on day 0 of AZD1222 vaccination. The receptors were sampled from an adult in good health. The CDR3 runs from the conserved cysteine through the conserved F or W. A D gene is named only where the DNA matches it firmly. Clone size is not always given. Where it is, it says once, few, many or a class for expanded clones.

v_call,d_call,j_call,clone_size,cdr3_nt,cdr3_aa
TRBV10-3,TRBD1,TRBJ1-2,.,TGTGCCACAAGCCAGGGGGAATATGGCTACACCTTC,CATSQGEYGYTF
TRBV7-6,TRBD1,TRBJ2-7,.,TGTGCCAGCAGCTTGGGGACAGTGGGCTACGAGCAGTACTTC,CASSLGTVGYEQYF
TRBV19,TRBD2,TRBJ2-1,.,TGTGCCAGTAGTATAGCTAGCGGGGGTCGGGGTGAGCAGTTCTTC,CASSIASGGRGEQFF
TRBV30,.,TRBJ2-7,.,TGTGCCTGGACCCGGTCCTCCTACGAGCAGTACTTC,CAWTRSSYEQYF
TRBV11-2,.,TRBJ2-2,.,TGTGCCAGCAGAAAACCCGGGACATCGAACACCGGGGAGCTGTTTTTT,CASRKPGTSNTGELFF
TRBV27,TRBD2,TRBJ2-7,few,TGTGCCAGCAGTCGAGGACTAGCGGGGGGAACCTACGAGCAGTACTTC,CASSRGLAGGTYEQYF
TRBV7-2,TRBD2,TRBJ2-1,.,TGTGCCAGCAGCATGGTAGCGGGCCGGGAGCAGTTCTTC,CASSMVAGREQFF
TRBV10-3,TRBD1,TRBJ1-1,.,TGTGCCATCAGCCTAGACAGGGAAACTGAAGCTTTCTTT,CAISLDRETEAFF
TRBV4-1,.,TRBJ2-1,.,TGCGCCAGCAGCCAATTGGAGGGAAGGAATGAGCAGTTCTTC,CASSQLEGRNEQFF
TRBV4-3,.,TRBJ2-7,.,TGCGCCAGCAGCCAGGGGGGATTCGGGGATCTAAGTCCCAATGAGCAGTACTTC,CASSQGGFGDLSPNEQYF
TRBV7-2,TRBD2,TRBJ2-4,.,TGTGCCAGCTCCCGCGGACGGGGGGGCCAAAACATTCAGTACTTC,CASSRGRGGQNIQYF
TRBV6-1,TRBD2,TRBJ2-7,.,TGTGCCAGCAGTGACACACGTAGCGGGGGGTCGTACGAGCAGTACTTC,CASSDTRSGGSYEQYF
TRBV7-9,.,TRBJ2-7,.,TGTGCCAGCAGCTTCTGGTTAGACGAGCAGTACTTC,CASSFWLDEQYF
TRBV19,TRBD1,TRBJ2-5,.,TGTGCCAGTAGACCCCACAGGGGTGAGACCCAGTACTTC,CASRPHRGETQYF
TRBV2,TRBD2,TRBJ2-2,.,TGTGCCAGCTCCTCAGGCGGGGGGAGCACCGGGGAGCTGTTTTTT,CASSSGGGSTGELFF
TRBV6-5,TRBD1,TRBJ2-2,once,TGTGCCAGCAGTTATGGGACAGGGGACACCGGGGAGCTGTTTTTT,CASSYGTGDTGELFF
TRBV7-9,.,TRBJ2-7,few,TGTGCCAGCATTGACGGTACCTACGAGCAGTACTTC,CASIDGTYEQYF
TRBV28,.,TRBJ1-6,.,TGTGCCAGCAGTTTAAACAGAAACTATAATTCACCCCTCCACTTT,CASSLNRNYNSPLHF
TRBV27,.,TRBJ1-2,.,TGTGCCAGCAGTTCCTTGTCGGGGGAACGCGCCTATGGCTACACCTTC,CASSSLSGERAYGYTF
TRBV5-1,.,TRBJ2-1,.,TGCGCCAGCAGCTCATTCCGGGACTCTTACAATGAGCAGTTCTTC,CASSSFRDSYNEQFF
TRBV3-1/TRBV3-2,.,TRBJ2-7,few,TGTGCCAGCAGCCAGGGGCTCTTCCTTTACGAGCAGTACTTC,CASSQGLFLYEQYF
TRBV3-1/TRBV3-2,.,TRBJ1-4,.,TGTGCCAGCAGCCAATATCTCGGGGAGGCTAATGAAAAACTGTTTTTT,CASSQYLGEANEKLFF
TRBV28,TRBD1,TRBJ1-5,.,TGTGCCAGCAGCTCACGACAGGGCCGACAGCCCCAGCATTTT,CASSSRQGRQPQHF
TRBV6-5,.,TRBJ1-6,few,TGTGCCAGCAGTTACTTGTCAGGTGATTCACCCCTCCACTTT,CASSYLSGDSPLHF
TRBV5-5,.,TRBJ1-3,.,TGTGCCAGCAGCTTGGGGGTTATCTCTGGAAACACCATATATTTT,CASSLGVISGNTIYF
TRBV12-3/TRBV12-4,.,TRBJ2-7,.,TGTGCCAGCAGTCCCGGGACCCTAGGGGGGCAGTACTTC,CASSPGTLGGQYF
TRBV7-8,TRBD1,TRBJ2-7,.,TGTGCCAGCAGCTTAGAGGCCAGGGGGCGTTCCGAGCAGTACTTC,CASSLEARGRSEQYF
TRBV2,TRBD1,TRBJ1-2,.,TGTGCCAGCACCCGGGACAGGGGGCTGTCCTATGGCTACACCTTC,CASTRDRGLSYGYTF
TRBV13,.,TRBJ2-2,.,TGTGCCAGCAGCTTAGGTCTGGGTTTCACCGGGGAGCTGTTTTTT,CASSLGLGFTGELFF
TRBV15,TRBD1,TRBJ1-6,few,TGTGCCACCAGCAGAGAGTACAGGGGAAATTCACCCCTCCACTTT,CATSREYRGNSPLHF
TRBV7-9,TRBD1,TRBJ1-4,.,TGTGCCAGCAGCCCACCCGGGACAGGGGAAGAAAAACTGTTTTTT,CASSPPGTGEEKLFF
TRBV18,TRBD1,TRBJ1-2,.,TGTGCCAGCTCACCAGGGACAGGTGGCGGCTACACCTTC,CASSPGTGGGYTF
TRBV5-5,.,TRBJ1-4,.,TGTGCCAGCAGCGATAACTTCAGGGGAGAGGGTGAAAAACTGTTTTTT,CASSDNFRGEGEKLFF
TRBV27,.,TRBJ1-2,.,TGTGCCAGCAAAACCGAAGAGCACGGCTACACCTTC,CASKTEEHGYTF
TRBV25-1,.,TRBJ1-3,few,TGTGCCAGCAGTGAAAGGGTCTTCTCTGGAAACACCATATATTTT,CASSERVFSGNTIYF